This T cell receptor beta chain was documented in a study of cytomegalovirus exposure and HLA in healthy donors. Study conclusions and caveats: The classifier, whose performance was assessed in both the original and validation cohorts, reportedly diagnosed cytomegalovirus status with high specificity and sensitivity. Productive status was seen about 90% or about 30% of the time for most TCR beta V segments in an earlier analysis.

A remark on this clone: Its antigen is unidentified.

PCR was performed using 60 Vbeta and 13 Jbeta primers. Data came from immunoSEQ multiplex PCR; TCRdb stores just in-frame clones and leaves some out. The sample has about 180,000 clones; over 70% are singletons. This TCR was recovered from a woman aged 45-65 years in good health and CMV-seronegative. Sequencing input: PBMCs.

The CDR3 loop reads CASSHGTGPYNEQFF. CDR3 DNA: TGTGCCAGCAGTCACGGGACAGGGCCCTACAATGAGCAGTTCTTC. The genes are TRBV28 and TRBJ2-1; 9 bases line up with TRBD1. There are 15 residues in the CDR3. The V gene end was trimmed by 5 bases and the J gene end by 2 bases; junction bases not matched to a gene: 4. Germline V CDR1 and CDR2: MDHEN, SYDVKM. The variable domain in full, completed from reference TRBV28 and TRBJ2-1, reads DVKVTQSSRYLVKRTGEKVFLECVQDMDHENMFWYRQDPGLGLRLIYFSYDVKMKEKGDIPEGYSVSREKKERFSLILESASTNQTSMYLCASSHGTGPYNEQFFGPGTRLTVL.